The 17 T cell receptor beta chains in this list originate from one sample, sequenced in a study of human T cells and chemical hapten exposure. A single record per CDR3 protein comes from TCRdb applying MiXCR to the RACE reads. The table has about 43,000 distinct CDR3 sequences, 3.3% seen once. As for time point: patch test 2, 6 weeks after DPC sensitization. Treatment denoted: therapeutic diphenylcyclopropenone sensitization with weekly scalp DPC. Here the sequenced sample was whole blood, taken in connection with sensitization to the hapten diphenylcyclopropenone (DPC). Receptors were obtained from a man aged 35 to 55 with alopecia areata. Some clones in this sample may be carry-over from other donors' samples.

In its sample, this clonotype was seen many times. The V gene is TRBV12-3 or TRBV12-4, the J gene TRBJ1-1; tentative D call: TRBD1 (6 bases). Trimming removed 5 bases at V and 3 bases at J, with 13 bases between. The CDR3 runs 14 residues. The CDR3 protein is CASSLQQGYTEAFF. CDR3 DNA: TGTGCCAGCAGTCTACAACAGGGTTACACTGAAGCTTTCTTT.

This clonotype was observed at least ten times. The V gene is TRBV7-3, the J gene TRBJ2-1, with D possibly TRBD2 on 6 matching bases. Germline loops: CDR1 SGHTA, CDR2 FQGTGA. This CDR3 is built from 18 residues. Trimming took off 3 bases at V and 5 bases at J, with 23 bases between the two ends. The CDR3 DNA is TGTGCCAGCAGCTTGTGGACGGGGGTAACGGCAGGGAACAATGAGCAGTTCTTC. Encoded protein: CASSLWTGVTAGNNEQFF.

This clonotype was found many times. V gene TRBV5-1 combines with J gene TRBJ2-1, with D possibly being TRBD2 (6 bases). The CDR3 length is 15 residues. Germline assignment: CDR1 SGHRS and CDR2 YFSETQ. With 4 bases removed from V and 3 bases from J, the gap between germline ends came to 14 bases. Here the CDR3 reads CASSVGIAVYNEQFF. The CDR3, as DNA: TGCGCCAGCAGCGTGGGAATAGCGGTCTACAATGAGCAGTTCTTC.

This clonotype was counted a few times. The chain employs TRBV12-3 or TRBV12-4 and TRBJ1-1, with 9 bases matching TRBD1. V shed 5 bases and J 4 bases; nucleotides not matched to a gene: 14. This CDR3 has 17 amino acids. Here the CDR3 DNA reads TGTGCCAGCAGTCTTCACCACACGACAGGGGGGGCCACTGAAGCTTTCTTT. Its protein is CASSLHHTTGGATEAFF.

Many counts were recorded for this clonotype. The chain uses TRBV6-5 and TRBJ2-7; D is possibly TRBD2 (6 bases). Germline loops: CDR1 MNHEY, CDR2 SVGAGI. CDR3 length equals 14 residues. Between the trimmed V and J ends, which lost 6 bases and 2 bases, there was a span of 14 bases. The DNA of the CDR3 is TGTGCCAGCAGGGAGGGACCTTCCGCCTACGAGCAGTACTTC. This codes for CASREGPSAYEQYF.

This clonotype was detected many times. This chain links TRBV10-3 with TRBJ2-7, with TRBD1 matching over 7 bases. Germline CDR1 reads ENHRY; CDR2 reads SYGVKD. CDR3 length equals 13 residues. The V and J ends lost 3 bases and 3 bases, in that order; junction bases with no gene match: 2. CDR3 in DNA: TGTGCCATCAGTGACGGGACAGACTACGAGCAGTACTTC. Translation: CAISDGTDYEQYF.

This clonotype was counted only a few times. V and J are TRBV19 and TRBJ2-1; TRBD2 agrees at 14 bases. With V trimmed by 3 bases and J by 12 bases, 10 bases remained unmatched. The germline gives CDR1 LNHDA, CDR2 SQIVND (reference sequence). This CDR3 has 16 residues. CDR3 residues: CASSMTEGLAGVWQFF. Written as DNA, the CDR3 is TGTGCCAGTAGTATGACTGAGGGACTAGCGGGAGTTTGGCAGTTCTTC.

This clonotype was counted a few times. The chain links TRBV19 to TRBJ1-5; D ambiguous. Looked up from germline, CDR1 is LNHDA and CDR2 is SQIVND (reference sequence). This CDR3 is built from 15 residues. V lost 3 bases and J 0 bases, leaving 9 bases between the germline ends. CDR3: CASSMDRASNQPQHF. CDR3 coding DNA: TGTGCCAGTAGTATGGATAGGGCTAGCAATCAGCCCCAGCATTTT.

The J gene is TRBJ1-5, the V gene TRBV19; unclear D gene. The germline gives CDR1 LNHDA, CDR2 SQIVND (reference sequence). This CDR3 comprises 19 residues. V was shortened by 4 bases and J by 0 bases, with 22 bases between the two germline ends. CDR3 residues: CASSKHLFPGLYSNQPQHF. The CDR3 region has the DNA TGTGCCAGTAGTAAACACCTTTTTCCCGGTCTTTATAGCAATCAGCCCCAGCATTTT.

This clonotype was counted ten times or more. This chain joins TRBV20-1 and TRBJ2-7; D unclear. The CDR3 has 12 amino acids. CDR1 is DFQATT, CDR2 SNEGSKA, per germline (reference sequence). V was pared by 3 bases and J by 2 bases, with 8 bases between. CDR3 region: CSASTDTYEQYF. CDR3 DNA: TGCAGTGCTAGTACAGATACCTACGAGCAGTACTTC.

This clonotype has at least ten counts. The chain employs TRBV4-3 and TRBJ2-1; tentative D call: TRBD2 (5 bases). This CDR3 has 15 residues. V was pared by 0 bases and J by 7 bases, with 13 bases between. Germline lookup yields CDR1 LGHNA and CDR2 YSLEER. CDR3 bases: TGCGCCAGCAGCCAAGATAGAGGGATGGGGAATGAGCAGTTCTTC. It is translated as CASSQDRGMGNEQFF.

In this sample, this clonotype turned up many times. V usage is TRBV19 and J usage is TRBJ2-7; tentative D call: TRBD1 (6 bases). Trimming removed 9 bases from V and 0 bases from J, with 15 bases in between. The CDR3 consists of 14 residues. CDR1 is LNHDA, CDR2 SQIVND, per germline (reference sequence). This CDR3 is CASGLTGSSYEQYF. The CDR3 bases are TGTGCCAGCGGCCTGACAGGCTCCTCCTACGAGCAGTACTTC.

Many counts were recorded for this clonotype. This chain joins TRBV7-2 and TRBJ2-3; D gene uncertain. The CDR3 loop spans 17 amino acids. Trimming took off 2 bases at V and 4 bases at J, with 19 bases between the two ends. CDR1 is SGHTA and CDR2 is FQGNSA in the germline V gene. The CDR3 coding sequence is TGTGCCAGCAGCTTAAATATCGACCGTAGTTACCCAGATACGCAGTATTTT. This codes for CASSLNIDRSYPDTQYF.

Only a few counts were recorded for this clonotype. This chain joins TRBV11-2 and TRBJ2-3; D not resolved. The ends were cut back, 5 bases at V and 4 bases at J, with 13 bases in the middle. Germline loops: CDR1 SGHAT, CDR2 FQNNGV. This CDR3 has 14 residues. The DNA of the CDR3 is TGTGCCAGCAGCCCCCGGGCTTGGGCAGATACGCAGTATTTT. Amino acid sequence: CASSPRAWADTQYF.

At least ten counts were recorded for this clonotype. The V gene is TRBV7-2, the J gene TRBJ2-3; 7 bases are a match to TRBD2. CDR1 SGHTA and CDR2 FQGNSA come from the germline V gene. This CDR3 has 15 amino acids. The J segment lost 4 bases and the V segment lost 2 bases, leaving 6 bases of the junction unmatched. The CDR3 protein is CASSLSAGASDTQYF. The CDR3 DNA is TGTGCCAGCAGCTTAAGCGCGGGAGCTTCAGATACGCAGTATTTT.

This clonotype was seen more than once but under ten times. The chain carries TRBV12-3 or TRBV12-4 and TRBJ2-5, with 9 positions matching TRBD1. The CDR3 loop spans 13 amino acids. V gave up 6 bases and J gave up 5 bases; unmatched junction bases: 4. CDR3 sequence (DNA): TGTGCCAGCAGGGACAGGGGCTGGGAGACCCAGTACTTC. The encoded protein is CASRDRGWETQYF.

Many counts were recorded for this clonotype. The chain is built from TRBV3-1 and TRBJ2-6; 7 nucleotides align to TRBD2. Germline V gene sequence: CDR1 LGHDT, CDR2 YNNKEL (reference sequence). This CDR3 region has 17 residues. J was trimmed by 2 bases and V by 0 bases; bases with no gene match: 4. CDR3: CASSQDIAGAGANVLTF. CDR3 in DNA: TGTGCCAGCAGCCAAGACATAGCGGGCGCTGGGGCCAACGTCCTGACTTTC. Supplemented by reference TRBV3-1 and TRBJ2-6, the full variable domain reads DTAVSQTPKYLVTQMGNDKSIKCEQNLGHDTMYWYKQDSKKFLKIMFSYNNKELIINETVPNRFSPKSPDKAHLNLHINSLELGDSAVYFCASSQDIAGAGANVLTFGAGSRLTVL.